Below, 5 T cell receptor beta chains from the same sample are listed, as sequenced in a study of T cell responses to AZD1222 COVID-19 vaccine. Data came from immunoSEQ multiplex PCR; TCRdb stores just in-frame clones and leaves some out. The table records about 120,000 clones, less than 95% of them present only once. Sequencing was performed on peripheral blood, taken 28 days after the second AZD1222 dose. These receptors were taken from an adult who received the AZD1222 COVID-19 vaccine.

The chain carries TRBV5-4 and TRBJ1-2, with 11 bases aligning to TRBD1. The germline V gene encodes CDR1 SGHNT and CDR2 YYREEE (reference sequence). Trimming removed 4 bases from V and 6 bases from J; junction bases left unmatched: 11. This CDR3 spans 16 amino acids. CDR3 DNA: TGTGCCAGCAGCCGCCCTAGGACAGGGGGCGCTGATGGCTACACCTTC. It codes for CASSRPRTGGADGYTF. The entire variable domain, with the rest obtained from reference TRBV5-4 and TRBJ1-2, is as follows: ETGVTQSPTHLIKTRGQQVTLRCSSQSGHNTVSWYQQALGQGPQFIFQYYREEENGRGNFPPRFSGLQFPNYSSELNVNALELDDSALYLCASSRPRTGGADGYTFGSGTRLTVV.

The V gene is TRBV10-3, the J gene TRBJ1-5; TRBD1 agrees at 8 bases. Germline loops: CDR1 ENHRY, CDR2 SYGVKD. The CDR3 is 14 residues long. J gave up 6 bases and V 5 bases, and 6 bases lay outside the gene matches. The CDR3 sequence: CAISQGAQGQPQHF. CDR3 nucleotide sequence: TGTGCCATCAGTCAGGGGGCGCAAGGTCAGCCCCAGCATTTT.

This chain uses TRBV7-9 with TRBJ1-3, with TRBD1 as a possible D gene (6 bases). From germline, CDR1 is SEHNR and CDR2 FQNEAQ (reference sequence). CDR3 size: 16 residues. V shed 0 bases and J shed 6 bases, with 15 bases lying between them. CDR3 nucleotides: TGTGCCAGCAGCTTAGCGGGGCTGGGGGCTGCAAACACCATATATTTT. Protein sequence: CASSLAGLGAANTIYF.

This rearrangement joins TRBV12-5 to TRBJ2-5; D is tentatively TRBD1 or TRBD2 (5 bases each). Germline lookup yields CDR1 LGHNT and CDR2 FRNRAP. The V end was cut by 6 bases, the J end by 1 base, with 12 bases between. CDR3 size: 14 residues. CDR3 in amino acids: CASGQPGTQETQYF. CDR3 in DNA: TGTGCTAGTGGCCAACCCGGGACCCAAGAGACCCAGTACTTC.

The V gene is TRBV5-4, the J gene TRBJ2-3; 9 bases are a match to TRBD2. This CDR3 is 15 amino acids long. The J segment lost 0 bases and the V segment lost 4 bases, leaving 3 bases of the junction unmatched. Germline CDR1 reads SGHNT; CDR2 reads YYREEE (reference sequence). The CDR3 sequence is CASSMGLASTDTQYF. The CDR3 bases are TGTGCCAGCAGCATGGGACTAGCTAGCACAGATACGCAGTATTTT.